The sequence of this T cell receptor (beta chain) was determined in a study of cytomegalovirus exposure and HLA in healthy donors. Study-wide points: A later analysis, which compared TCR beta chains of equal frequency, found the HLA-associated ones more clonally expanded.

Per germline, CDR1 SGHDT and CDR2 YYEEEE. The CDR3 loop spans 14 amino acids. V gave up 3 bases and J gave up 2 bases, with 11 bases separating them. As to this clone: The target antigen is unknown.

The PCR used 60 Vbeta and 13 Jbeta primers. Sequenced by immunoSEQ multiplex PCR; TCRdb stores in-frame clones only, minus some. Among around 140,000 clones listed, 80% were seen once. The chain uses TRBV5-6 and TRBJ2-5, with D possibly matching TRBD1 (6 bases). Sequenced input: PBMCs. This TCR came from a man aged 40-55 years in good health and CMV-seronegative. The CDR3 DNA is TGTGCCAGCAGCTCCGACAGGAGACAAGAGACCCAGTACTTC. The encoded protein is CASSSDRRQETQYF.